Listed below are T cell receptor beta chains from one sample, sequenced in a study of cytomegalovirus exposure and HLA in healthy donors. Some clones are missing from TCRdb's copy, which holds only in-frame ones; the method was immunoSEQ multiplex PCR. Of 65,000 to 85,000 clones in the sample, 65% to 85% were seen once. The sample consisted of PBMCs. Every receptor here comes from a man in his sixties in good health and CMV-seropositive. CDR3s include the opening cysteine and the closing phenylalanine or tryptophan. A D gene is named only where the DNA matches it firmly. Part of the rows lack a size; the others show once, few, many or a class for expanded clones.

v_gene: TRBV9
abundance: NA
j_gene: TRBJ1-1
d_gene: NA
CDR3aa: CASSLGTPRTNTEAFF
CDR3nt: TGTGCCAGCAGCCTAGGGACACCAAGAACGAACACTGAAGCTTTCTTT

v_gene: TRBV7-2
abundance: once
j_gene: TRBJ2-3
d_gene: NA
CDR3aa: CASSFRGAWTDTQYF
CDR3nt: TGTGCCAGCAGCTTCAGGGGGGCTTGGACAGATACGCAGTATTTT

v_gene: TRBV19
abundance: NA
j_gene: TRBJ2-7
d_gene: NA
CDR3aa: CASRRQASSYEQYF
CDR3nt: TGTGCCAGTAGGAGACAGGCCAGCTCCTACGAGCAGTACTTC

v_gene: TRBV18
abundance: NA
j_gene: TRBJ2-1
d_gene: NA
CDR3aa: CASSPQGSEQFF
CDR3nt: TGTGCCAGCTCACCACAGGGGTCTGAGCAGTTCTTC

v_gene: TRBV19
abundance: NA
j_gene: TRBJ2-7
d_gene: NA
CDR3aa: CASSIVPGNSEQYF
CDR3nt: TGTGCCAGTAGTATAGTCCCAGGGAACTCCGAGCAGTACTTC

v_gene: TRBV27
abundance: NA
j_gene: TRBJ2-5
d_gene: NA
CDR3aa: CASSRPGLAEETQYF
CDR3nt: TGTGCCAGCAGTCGCCCGGGTCTAGCAGAAGAGACCCAGTACTTC

v_gene: TRBV15
abundance: NA
j_gene: TRBJ2-3
d_gene: TRBD1
CDR3aa: CATSRDGQGTDTQYF
CDR3nt: TGTGCCACCAGCAGAGATGGACAGGGCACAGATACGCAGTATTTT

v_gene: TRBV7-9
abundance: NA
j_gene: TRBJ1-4
d_gene: TRBD1
CDR3aa: CSSSLVFRGYEKLFF
CDR3nt: TGTTCCAGCAGCTTAGTCTTCAGGGGGTATGAAAAACTGTTTTTT

v_gene: TRBV6-6
abundance: once
j_gene: TRBJ2-7
d_gene: TRBD1
CDR3aa: CASSYQHRGLTYEQYF
CDR3nt: TGTGCCAGCAGTTACCAACACAGGGGGCTGACCTACGAGCAGTACTTC

v_gene: TRBV7-9
abundance: NA
j_gene: TRBJ1-6
d_gene: NA
CDR3aa: CASTEANSPLHF
CDR3nt: TGTGCCAGCACCGAAGCAAATTCACCCCTCCACTTT

v_gene: TRBV28
abundance: few
j_gene: TRBJ2-4
d_gene: TRBD2
CDR3aa: CASSLGSSLAGKNIQYF
CDR3nt: TGTGCCAGCAGTTTAGGGAGTAGTCTAGCGGGAAAAAACATTCAGTACTTC

v_gene: TRBV19
abundance: NA
j_gene: TRBJ1-4
d_gene: TRBD1
CDR3aa: CASSTPRDRLNEKLFF
CDR3nt: TGTGCCAGTAGCACCCCCCGGGACAGGCTGAATGAAAAACTGTTTTTT

v_gene: TRBV27
abundance: NA
j_gene: TRBJ2-7
d_gene: NA
CDR3aa: CASSLRDTAYEQYF
CDR3nt: TGTGCCAGCAGTTTACGAGACACCGCCTACGAGCAGTACTTC

v_gene: TRBV29-1
abundance: NA
j_gene: TRBJ2-5
d_gene: NA
CDR3aa: CSVGGQPQETQYF
CDR3nt: TGCAGCGTGGGTGGACAGCCCCAAGAGACCCAGTACTTC

v_gene: TRBV7-2
abundance: NA
j_gene: TRBJ1-1
d_gene: NA
CDR3aa: CASSAYLGTEAFF
CDR3nt: TGTGCCAGCAGCGCCTATCTCGGCACTGAAGCTTTCTTT

v_gene: TRBV9
abundance: NA
j_gene: TRBJ2-7
d_gene: TRBD2
CDR3aa: CASSLSGGAFGEQYF
CDR3nt: TGTGCCAGCAGCTTAAGCGGGGGGGCGTTCGGCGAGCAGTACTTC

v_gene: TRBV11-2
abundance: NA
j_gene: TRBJ2-1
d_gene: NA
CDR3aa: CASSRQNNEQFF
CDR3nt: TGTGCCAGCAGCCGACAGAACAATGAGCAGTTCTTC

v_gene: TRBV4-3
abundance: NA
j_gene: TRBJ2-5
d_gene: NA
CDR3aa: CASSRTDGETQYF
CDR3nt: TGCGCCAGCAGCCGGACAGACGGGGAGACCCAGTACTTC

v_gene: TRBV7-9
abundance: NA
j_gene: TRBJ2-7
d_gene: TRBD1
CDR3aa: CASSLPPGQGAVYEQYF
CDR3nt: TGTGCCAGCAGCTTACCCCCGGGTCAGGGGGCTGTCTACGAGCAGTACTTC

v_gene: TRBV4-3
abundance: NA
j_gene: TRBJ1-6
d_gene: NA
CDR3aa: CASSQDGQEWDSPLHF
CDR3nt: TGCGCCAGCAGCCAAGATGGGCAGGAATGGGATTCACCCCTCCACTTT

v_gene: TRBV4-3
abundance: NA
j_gene: TRBJ2-3
d_gene: TRBD2
CDR3aa: CASSPWGLAGLVTDTQYF
CDR3nt: TGCGCCAGCAGCCCCTGGGGACTAGCGGGGTTGGTGACAGATACGCAGTATTTT

v_gene: TRBV4-2
abundance: NA
j_gene: TRBJ2-5
d_gene: TRBD1
CDR3aa: CASSQEKTGGIQETQYF
CDR3nt: TGTGCCAGCAGCCAAGAAAAGACAGGGGGAATCCAAGAGACCCAGTACTTC

v_gene: TRBV4-1
abundance: NA
j_gene: TRBJ2-7
d_gene: TRBD1
CDR3aa: CASSPHRGEQYF
CDR3nt: TGCGCCAGCAGCCCGCACAGGGGCGAGCAGTACTTC

v_gene: TRBV9
abundance: NA
j_gene: TRBJ1-5
d_gene: NA
CDR3aa: CASSATGSNQPQHF
CDR3nt: TGTGCCAGCAGCGCCACAGGGAGCAATCAGCCCCAGCATTTT

v_gene: TRBV27
abundance: NA
j_gene: TRBJ2-1
d_gene: TRBD2
CDR3aa: CASSLRTSGRIQGLDEQFF
CDR3nt: TGTGCCAGCAGTTTAAGGACTAGCGGGAGAATACAGGGGCTGGATGAGCAGTTCTTC

v_gene: TRBV7-6
abundance: few
j_gene: TRBJ2-2
d_gene: NA
CDR3aa: CASSLDGAGELFF
CDR3nt: TGTGCCAGCAGCTTAGATGGAGCCGGGGAGCTGTTTTTT

v_gene: TRBV19
abundance: NA
j_gene: TRBJ1-4
d_gene: NA
CDR3aa: CASSIDLRSREWKEKLFF
CDR3nt: TGTGCCAGTAGTATAGATCTTAGATCACGGGAATGGAAGGAAAAACTGTTTTTT

v_gene: TRBV4-1
abundance: once
j_gene: TRBJ2-5
d_gene: NA
CDR3aa: CASRGAEETQYF
CDR3nt: TGCGCCAGCAGGGGAGCGGAAGAGACCCAGTACTTC

v_gene: TRBV28
abundance: once
j_gene: TRBJ1-2
d_gene: TRBD1
CDR3aa: CASSLGAGTGGYTF
CDR3nt: TGTGCCAGCAGTTTAGGGGCGGGGACAGGTGGCTACACCTTC

v_gene: TRBV7-6
abundance: NA
j_gene: TRBJ2-2
d_gene: NA
CDR3aa: CASSLRNTGELFF
CDR3nt: TGTGCCAGCAGCCTCAGGAACACCGGGGAGCTGTTTTTT

v_gene: TRBV27
abundance: NA
j_gene: TRBJ1-5
d_gene: NA
CDR3aa: CASTPRTRSNQPQHF
CDR3nt: TGTGCCAGCACACCTAGGACACGTAGCAATCAGCCCCAGCATTTT